These 14 T cell receptor beta chains share one sample of origin, sequenced in a study of shared clonotypes between healthy human individuals. Produced via immunoSEQ multiplex PCR; TCRdb's table is partial and in-frame only. The table lists roughly 500,000 clones, 90% to 96% of them singletons, with approximately 0.062% in the top ten. Input material: naive CD4+ T cells sorted from blood. The subset denotes: CD45RA+ positively selected. The source is a woman younger than 45 in good health.

CDR3 amino acids: CASSMTGTGNGYTF. The CDR3 DNA reads as TGTGCCAGCTCAATGACCGGGACAGGGAATGGCTACACCTTC. The V and J genes are TRBV18 and TRBJ1-2; TRBD1 agrees at 9 bases. The junction had 7 bases not matched to a gene; V was cut back by 5 bases and J by 6 bases. The CDR3 sequence is 14 residues long. The germline V gene encodes CDR1 KGHSH and CDR2 LQKENI.

The gene calls are TRBV11-2 and TRBJ2-7, with D perhaps TRBD1 (6 bases). V was pared by 1 base and J by 2 bases, with 12 bases between. CDR3 length: 15 amino acids. Germline V gives CDR1 SGHAT, CDR2 FQNNGV. Here the CDR3 DNA reads TGTGCCAGCAGCTTAGGCGGACAGAGCCCCTACGAGCAGTACTTC. It encodes CASSLGGQSPYEQYF.

The chain links TRBV20-1 to TRBJ2-5; TRBD2 agrees at 9 bases. After removal of 6 bases from V and 11 bases from J, the junction contained 7 bases not matched to a gene. Germline V gene sequence: CDR1 DFQATT, CDR2 SNEGSKA (reference sequence). The CDR3 contains 11 residues. The CDR3 loop reads CSAHGGREQYF. CDR3 sequence (DNA): TGCAGTGCACATGGCGGGAGGGAGCAGTACTTC.

This rearrangement joins TRBV5-1 to TRBJ2-5, with TRBD2 matching over 8 bases. This CDR3 has 15 amino acids. V lost 4 bases to trimming and J lost 2 bases; unmatched junction nucleotides: 7. CDR1 SGHRS and CDR2 YFSETQ come from the germline V gene. The CDR3 DNA reads as TGCGCCAGCAGCCCCCTTGCGGGAGGACAAGAGACCCAGTACTTC. Translation gives CASSPLAGGQETQYF. Drawing the rest from reference TRBV5-1 and TRBJ2-5, the complete variable domain is KAGVTQTPRYLIKTRGQQVTLSCSPISGHRSVSWYQQTPGQGLQFLFEYFSETQRNKGNFPGRFSGRQFSNSRSEMNVSTLELGDSALYLCASSPLAGGQETQYFGPGTRLLVL.

The CDR3 DNA sequence: TGTGCCACCAGCCCCAGGACAGGGCGTCGGGCTTTCTTT. Its protein product is CATSPRTGRRAFF. The chain recombines TRBV15 with TRBJ1-1, with TRBD1 matching over 8 bases. Germline V gives CDR1 LNHNV, CDR2 YYDKDF (reference sequence). The V gene end was trimmed by 5 bases and the J gene end by 11 bases; junction bases not matched to a gene: 10. CDR3 length equals 13 residues.

As regards this clone: The same CDR3 arises from other DNA sequences in this sample as well. This chain connects TRBV18 to TRBJ2-5, with unresolved D. The CDR3 contains 12 residues. The germline V gene has CDR1 KGHSH and CDR2 LQKENI. Trimming removed 3 bases from V and 0 bases from J, with 2 bases in between. The CDR3 here is CASSPYQETQYF. CDR3 in DNA: TGTGCCAGCTCACCGTACCAAGAGACCCAGTACTTC.

The chain joins TRBV10-1 to TRBJ2-1; TRBD2 matches at 10 bases. The V segment lost 6 bases and the J segment 7 bases; nucleotides outside the gene matches: 9. This CDR3 spans 15 amino acids. Germline-derived CDR1 and CDR2 are WNHNN and SYGVQD (reference sequence). The CDR3 sequence: CASSTGTSDRNEQFF. DNA of the CDR3: TGCGCCAGCAGCACCGGGACTAGCGATAGAAATGAGCAGTTCTTC.

The genes are TRBV2 and TRBJ1-2; possibly TRBD1 for D (5 bases). Trimming pared 6 bases from V and 4 bases from J, leaving 12 bases between. The CDR3 runs to 13 residues. CDR1 is SNHLY and CDR2 is FYNNEI in the germline V gene. CDR3 in amino acids: CASSAGPRYGYTF. The CDR3 bases are TGTGCCAGCAGCGCGGGACCGCGCTATGGCTACACCTTC.

The J gene is TRBJ2-1, the V gene TRBV28; no definite D call. There are 17 residues in the CDR3. Looked up from germline, CDR1 is MDHEN and CDR2 is SYDVKM. V was trimmed by 4 bases and J by 4 bases, leaving 20 bases between them. The CDR3 spells CASSSPLLETRYNEQFF. The CDR3 DNA is TGTGCCAGCAGTTCCCCCCTCCTAGAGACCCGTTACAATGAGCAGTTCTTC.

About this clone: Germline is not matched at one junction end, which may reflect a read error. The chain recombines TRBV6-5 with TRBJ1-1; 7 bases agree with TRBD1. The CDR3 is 15 residues long. From germline, CDR1 is MNHEY and CDR2 SVGAGI. The CDR3 coding sequence is TGTGCCATCAGTAGACAGGGTTTACGCTCCGATGAAGCTTTCTTT. Amino acids: CAISRQGLRSDEAFF.

The genes are TRBV18 and TRBJ2-2, with 9 bases lining up with TRBD2. In germline, CDR1 is KGHSH, CDR2 LQKENI. With V trimmed by 2 bases and J by 7 bases, 8 bases remained unmatched. The CDR3 has 16 amino acids. The CDR3 sequence: CASSPRGAGGIGELFF. The CDR3 nucleotides read TGTGCCAGCTCACCAAGAGGAGCGGGAGGAATCGGGGAGCTGTTTTTT.

The J gene is TRBJ1-4, the V gene TRBV5-4, with 7 bases matching TRBD1. Trimming removed 4 bases from V and 8 bases from J; junction bases left unmatched: 11. Germline V gene sequence: CDR1 SGHNT, CDR2 YYREEE (reference sequence). This CDR3 has 15 residues. Written as DNA, the CDR3 is TGTGCCAGCAGCCAAGGAGGGGGCTCTGCCGAAAAACTGTTTTTT. Its protein is CASSQGGGSAEKLFF. Filled out from reference TRBV5-4 and TRBJ1-4, the complete variable domain reads ETGVTQSPTHLIKTRGQQVTLRCSSQSGHNTVSWYQQALGQGPQFIFQYYREEENGRGNFPPRFSGLQFPNYSSELNVNALELDDSALYLCASSQGGGSAEKLFFGSGTQLSVL.

The chain recombines TRBV10-3 with TRBJ2-7; 8 bases line up with TRBD2. The CDR3 is 12 residues long. V shed 10 bases, J shed 3 bases, and the junction held 5 bases outside the gene matches. CDR1 is ENHRY, CDR2 SYGVKD, per germline. In nucleotides, the CDR3 is TGTGCCAGCAAGCGGGAGAACTACGAGCAGTACTTC. Translation: CASKRENYEQYF.

The chain uses TRBV4-2 and TRBJ2-7; 11 bases line up with TRBD2. V was clipped by 0 bases and J by 6 bases; unmatched bases: 7. CDR3 length: 16 residues. Germline CDR1 and CDR2: LGHNA and YNFKEQ. In DNA, the CDR3 is TGTGCCAGCAGCCAAGATCTACTAGCGGGAGAGGCCGAGCAGTACTTC. It is translated as CASSQDLLAGEAEQYF.